These 3 T cell receptor beta chains share one sample of origin, sequenced in a study of T cell responses to AZD1222 COVID-19 vaccine. Data came from immunoSEQ multiplex PCR; TCRdb stores just in-frame clones and leaves some out. The table lists 140,000 to 150,000 clones, around 87% of them singletons, with under 2% in the top ten. This sample comprised peripheral blood, obtained on day 0 of AZD1222 vaccination. The source is an adult in good health.

The V call is TRBV11-2, the J call TRBJ2-3, with 7 bases that match TRBD2. Trimming took 5 bases from V and 6 from J; bases not matched to a gene: 2. CDR3 size: 12 residues. Germline values: CDR1 SGHAT, CDR2 FQNNGV. The CDR3 reads CASSPGGDTQYF. The CDR3 nucleotides are TGTGCCAGCAGCCCCGGGGGGGATACGCAGTATTTT.

V usage is TRBV7-9 and J usage is TRBJ2-1, with D possibly being TRBD2 (8 bases). The germline CDR1 and CDR2 sequences are SEHNR and FQNEAQ (reference sequence). V lost 1 base and J 4 bases, leaving 20 bases between the germline ends. The CDR3 is made up of 18 amino acids. DNA of the CDR3: TGTGCCAGCAGCTTAGATCTTGGACTAGCAGGGGGTTACAATGAGCAGTTCTTC. Translated: CASSLDLGLAGGYNEQFF.

The chain is built from TRBV5-6 and TRBJ2-1; possibly TRBD1 or TRBD2 for D (5 bases each). V lost 4 bases and J 3 bases, leaving 14 bases between the germline ends. CDR1 is SGHDT, CDR2 YYEEEE, per germline. This CDR3 has 15 amino acids. CDR3 residues: CASSPGALVYNEQFF. The CDR3 coding sequence is TGTGCCAGCAGCCCCGGGGCGCTGGTCTACAATGAGCAGTTCTTC.